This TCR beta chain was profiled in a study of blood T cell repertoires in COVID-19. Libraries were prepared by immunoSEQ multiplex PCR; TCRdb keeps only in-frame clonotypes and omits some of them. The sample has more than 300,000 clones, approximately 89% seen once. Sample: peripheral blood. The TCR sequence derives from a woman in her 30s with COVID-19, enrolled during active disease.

CDR3 in amino acids: CASSMAIGLAGGVEQFF. Here the CDR3 DNA reads TGTGCCAGTAGTATGGCCATCGGACTAGCGGGAGGGGTTGAGCAGTTCTTC. The V gene is TRBV19, the J gene TRBJ2-1; 15 positions agree with TRBD2. In germline, CDR1 is LNHDA, CDR2 SQIVND (reference sequence). Trimming took 3 bases from V and 9 from J; bases not matched to a gene: 9. The CDR3 totals 17 residues.